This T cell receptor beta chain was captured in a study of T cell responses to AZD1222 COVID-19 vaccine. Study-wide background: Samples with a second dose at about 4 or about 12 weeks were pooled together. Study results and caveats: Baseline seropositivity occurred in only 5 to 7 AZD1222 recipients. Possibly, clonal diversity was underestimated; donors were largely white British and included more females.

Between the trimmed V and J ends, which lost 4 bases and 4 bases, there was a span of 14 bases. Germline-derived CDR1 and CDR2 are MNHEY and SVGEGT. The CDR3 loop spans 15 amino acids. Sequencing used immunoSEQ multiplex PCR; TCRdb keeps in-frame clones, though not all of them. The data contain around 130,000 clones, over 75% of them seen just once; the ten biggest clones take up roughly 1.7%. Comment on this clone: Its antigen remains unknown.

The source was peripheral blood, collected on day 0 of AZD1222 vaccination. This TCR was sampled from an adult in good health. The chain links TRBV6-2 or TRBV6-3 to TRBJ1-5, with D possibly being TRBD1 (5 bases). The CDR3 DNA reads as TGTGCCAGCAGTTTCGCAGGGACCGGGAATCAGCCCCAGCATTTT. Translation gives CASSFAGTGNQPQHF.